This is a list of T cell receptor beta chains from one sample in a study of cytomegalovirus exposure and HLA in healthy donors. The table came from immunoSEQ multiplex PCR; TCRdb's copy has only in-frame clones and leaves some out. The table lists about 64,000 clones, roughly 95% of them singletons. Sequencing was done on a sample of PBMCs. These receptors were taken from a woman between 18 and 29 years old in good health and CMV-seropositive. Both conserved end residues are part of each CDR3. A D gene is named only where the DNA matches it firmly. Expanded clones are given a class, and other clones once, few, many or no size at all.

once	TRBJ1-1	TRBV2	NA	CASSVRGDMNTEAFF	TGTGCCAGCAGTGTTCGGGGGGACATGAACACTGAAGCTTTCTTT
NA	TRBJ1-3	TRBV4-3	NA	CASSQEATFSGNTIYF	TGCGCCAGCAGCCAAGAGGCAACCTTCTCTGGAAACACCATATATTTT
NA	TRBJ2-5	TRBV6-1	TRBD1	CASSGRQGWETQYF	TGTGCCAGCAGCGGACGACAGGGATGGGAGACCCAGTACTTC
once	TRBJ1-3	TRBV5-1	NA	CASSPGDLAGNTIYF	TGCGCCAGCAGCCCAGGGGATTTAGCTGGAAACACCATATATTTT
once	TRBJ1-2	TRBV2	NA	CASSGILRGGYTF	TGTGCCAGCAGTGGGATCCTCCGGGGGGGCTACACCTTC
once	TRBJ2-7	TRBV4-1	NA	CASSHSEAPYEQYF	TGCGCCAGCAGCCATTCAGAGGCCCCCTACGAGCAGTACTTC
NA	TRBJ2-7	TRBV9	TRBD1	CASSVKFGDRPYEQYF	TGTGCCAGCAGCGTAAAGTTTGGGGACAGGCCCTACGAGCAGTACTTC
NA	TRBJ1-1	TRBV5-4	TRBD1	CASSARQGIRMNTEAFF	TGTGCCAGCAGCGCCCGACAGGGTATTAGGATGAACACTGAAGCTTTCTTT
NA	TRBJ2-1	TRBV27	TRBD2	CASSSSTSGRIYNEQFF	TGTGCCAGCAGTTCCTCGACTAGCGGGAGGATCTACAATGAGCAGTTCTTC
NA	TRBJ2-3	TRBV7-3	TRBD2	CASSSRTSPDTQYF	TGTGCCAGCAGCTCTCGGACTAGCCCAGATACGCAGTATTTT
NA	TRBJ2-3	TRBV11-2	NA	CASSSPRQGGTDTQYF	TGTGCCAGCAGCTCACCCCGGCAGGGTGGCACAGATACGCAGTATTTT
NA	TRBJ2-7	TRBV7-9	TRBD1	CASSLATGTGGGNEQYF	TGTGCCAGCAGCTTAGCGACCGGGACAGGGGGCGGGAACGAGCAGTACTTC
NA	TRBJ2-5	TRBV27	TRBD2	CASSSLGGQETQYF	TGTGCCAGCAGTTCCCTGGGGGGGCAAGAGACCCAGTACTTC
NA	TRBJ2-1	TRBV30	TRBD2	CAWSNLAGGGQFF	TGTGCCTGGAGTAATCTAGCGGGGGGAGGGCAGTTCTTC
NA	TRBJ1-2	TRBV30	NA	CASRGISLDGYTF	TGTGCCTCTCGCGGCATTAGCCTCGATGGCTACACCTTC
NA	TRBJ1-5	TRBV6-5	TRBD1	CASSRTGTFSQPQHF	TGTGCCAGCAGCCGGACAGGGACGTTTTCCCAGCCCCAGCATTTT
NA	TRBJ2-1	TRBV5-4	TRBD2	CASSLRTSRLFF	TGTGCCAGCAGCCTAAGGACTAGTAGGTTGTTCTTC